This TCR beta chain emerged from a study of blood T cell repertoires in COVID-19. Overall study: Sources were T cells, B-cell-depleted T cells, or PBMCs; the material itself was cDNA or gDNA.

Participants came from around 25 US areas, aged about 18 to 100 years. The study assigned cohorts using participant-reported clinical history. Between the trimmed V and J ends, which lost 1 base and 4 bases, there was a span of 10 bases. CDR1 LGHDT and CDR2 YNNKEL come from the germline V gene (reference sequence). The CDR3 totals 14 residues. Original processing methods: Amplified reference gene primers provided the basis for estimating nucleated cell counts. Generated by immunoSEQ multiplex PCR, the TCRdb table keeps only in-frame clones and is missing some. V, J and clone size reflect that table, while D and trimming were determined from the DNA. The table has around 180,000 clones, roughly 83% seen once; the top ten hold roughly 8.7%.

The chain recombines TRBV3-1 (or the pseudogene TRBV3-2) with TRBJ2-5, with no clear D. The sample consisted of PBMCs or T cells enriched from blood (not recorded which). The TCR was taken from a woman aged 30 to 39 who had recovered from COVID-19. The CDR3 bases are TGTGCCAGCAGCCAAGGTAACAGAAGAGAGACCCAGTACTTC. Protein product: CASSQGNRRETQYF.